One T cell receptor (beta chain) is described in this entry. No antigen is known for it. This record comes from a study of PD-1 blockade in classical Hodgkin lymphoma. Sequencing was performed with immunoSEQ multiplex PCR; in TCRdb, only in-frame clones are kept and a portion is missing. The table lists 100,000 to 130,000 clones, roughly nine tenths of them singletons, with about 20% in the top ten. Each of the patients experienced relapse following autologous stem cell transplantation, and their brentuximab vedotin exposure differed. Germline V gene sequence: CDR1 KGHSH, CDR2 LQKENI. The V end lost 3 bases, the J end lost 2 bases, and 7 bases lay between the germline ends. There are 13 residues in the CDR3. The study, taken as a whole, reports: By C4D1 there was a significant rise in CD4+ TCR diversity but not in CD8+ TCR diversity.

This rearrangement joins TRBV18 to TRBJ2-5; D call uncertain. The sequences come from peripheral blood mononuclear cells (PBMCs), collected before the second cycle of nivolumab. The origin of this receptor is a human donor with classical Hodgkin lymphoma. The CDR3, as DNA: TGTGCCAGCTCACCTGGGCAGCAAGAGACCCAGTACTTC. The encoded protein is CASSPGQQETQYF.